This T cell receptor (beta chain) is from a study of post-analysis software for immune sequencing data. Study-level background: The study covered relapsing-remitting, secondary progressive and progressive-relapsing courses of multiple sclerosis. Study results and caveats: There were five TRBV segments more frequent in patients than controls, and TRBV5-6, TRBV5-1 and TRBV20-1 were among them. Controls' normalized Chao1 diversity significantly exceeded that of multiple sclerosis patients. Same-batch preparations were strongly co-clustered by F measure.

As concerns this clonotype: Its antigen is still unknown.

Unique molecular identifiers were carried by the TCR beta cDNA libraries. Roughly 500,000 cDNA molecules were obtained from 1 to 10 million T cells. TCRdb re-called the PCR reads with MiXCR, one entry per CDR3 protein. Here the sample spans almost 700,000 distinct CDR3 sequences, around 60% being singletons. The germline V gene encodes CDR1 LNHDA and CDR2 SQIVND (reference sequence). The CDR3 length is 15 residues. The sequence was obtained from a girl under 10 years old with multiple sclerosis. Sequenced sample: blood. The chain has TRBV19 and TRBJ2-7; TRBD1 matches at 12 bases. The J call is uncertain, as TRBJ2-5 better fits the DNA end. The chain's CDR3 is CASSTGDRGRETQYF. CDR3 sequence (DNA): TGTGCCAGTAGTACTGGGGACAGGGGGCGAGAGACCCAGTACTTC.